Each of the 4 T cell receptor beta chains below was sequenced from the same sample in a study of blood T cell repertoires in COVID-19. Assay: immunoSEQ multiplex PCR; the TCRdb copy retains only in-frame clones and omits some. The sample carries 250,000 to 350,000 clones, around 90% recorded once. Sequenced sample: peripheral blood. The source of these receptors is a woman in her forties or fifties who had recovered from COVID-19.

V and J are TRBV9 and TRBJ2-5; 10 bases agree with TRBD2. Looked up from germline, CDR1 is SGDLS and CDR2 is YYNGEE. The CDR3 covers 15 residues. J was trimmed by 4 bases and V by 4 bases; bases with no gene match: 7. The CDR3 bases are TGTGCCAGCAGCCCCGGAGCGGGAGGGGGAGAGACCCAGTACTTC. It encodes CASSPGAGGGETQYF.

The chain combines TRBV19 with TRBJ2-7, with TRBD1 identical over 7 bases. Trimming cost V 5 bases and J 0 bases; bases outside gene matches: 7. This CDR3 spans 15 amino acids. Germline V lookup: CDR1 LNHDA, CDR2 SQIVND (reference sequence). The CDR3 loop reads CASSQKDRTSYEQYF. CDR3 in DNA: TGTGCCAGTAGTCAGAAGGACAGGACCTCCTACGAGCAGTACTTC.

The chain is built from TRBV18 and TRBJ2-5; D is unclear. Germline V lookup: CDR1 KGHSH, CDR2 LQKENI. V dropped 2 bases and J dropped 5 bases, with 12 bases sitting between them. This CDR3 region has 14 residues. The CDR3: CASSPMTSRETQYF. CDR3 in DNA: TGTGCCAGCTCACCAATGACCAGCAGGGAGACCCAGTACTTC.

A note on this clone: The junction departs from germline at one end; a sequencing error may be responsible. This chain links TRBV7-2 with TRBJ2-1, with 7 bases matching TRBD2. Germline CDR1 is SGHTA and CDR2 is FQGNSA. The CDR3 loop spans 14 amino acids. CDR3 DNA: TGTGCCAGCAGCTTAGGCCCTCGAGGGACTACTGTGGTCTTC. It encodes CASSLGPRGTTVVF.